This TCR beta chain comes out of a study of blood T cell repertoires in COVID-19. Study details: Material from acute and convalescent COVID-19 was sourced from the United States, Italy and Spain. T cells, B-cell-depleted T cells, or PBMCs supplied cDNA or gDNA.

Assay used: immunoSEQ multiplex PCR; TCRdb lists only in-frame clones, some missing. This sample has over 130,000 clones, with 84% found just once. Trimming cost V 4 bases and J 6 bases, with 9 bases left between them. The length of the CDR3 is 11 residues. Per the germline V gene, CDR1 is GTSNPN and CDR2 is SVGIG (reference sequence). This clonotype originated in a man aged 45-60 years in a cohort exposed to, infected with or recovered from COVID-19 (not recorded which). The rearrangement joins TRBV30 to TRBJ1-2, with D unresolved. The material sequenced was PBMCs or T cells enriched from blood (not recorded which). CDR3 amino acids: CAWTLGHGYTF. CDR3 bases: TGTGCCTGGACACTGGGCCATGGCTACACCTTC.